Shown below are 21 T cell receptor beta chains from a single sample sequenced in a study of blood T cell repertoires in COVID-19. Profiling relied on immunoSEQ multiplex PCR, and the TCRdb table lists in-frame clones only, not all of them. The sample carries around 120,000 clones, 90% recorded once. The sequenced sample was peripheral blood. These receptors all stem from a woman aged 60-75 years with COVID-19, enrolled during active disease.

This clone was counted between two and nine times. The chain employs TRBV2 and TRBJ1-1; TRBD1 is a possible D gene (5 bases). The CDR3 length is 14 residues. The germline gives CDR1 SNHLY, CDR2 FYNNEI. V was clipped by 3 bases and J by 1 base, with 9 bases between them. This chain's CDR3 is CASSDPRANTEAFF. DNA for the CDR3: TGTGCCAGCAGTGATCCCAGGGCGAACACTGAAGCTTTCTTT.

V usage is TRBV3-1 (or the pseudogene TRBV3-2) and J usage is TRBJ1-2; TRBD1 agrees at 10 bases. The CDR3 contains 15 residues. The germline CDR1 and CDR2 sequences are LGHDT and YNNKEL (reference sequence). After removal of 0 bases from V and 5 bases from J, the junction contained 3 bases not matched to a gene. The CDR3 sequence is CASSQDRTGGYGYTF. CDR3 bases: TGTGCCAGCAGCCAAGATAGGACAGGGGGGTATGGCTACACCTTC.

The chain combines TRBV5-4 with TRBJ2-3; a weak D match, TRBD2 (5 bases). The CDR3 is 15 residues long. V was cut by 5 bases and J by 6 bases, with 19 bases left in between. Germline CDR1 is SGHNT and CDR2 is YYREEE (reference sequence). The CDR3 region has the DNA TGTGCCAGCAGGCCCCAGCGGCGACTCTCCGATACGCAGTATTTT. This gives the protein CASRPQRRLSDTQYF.

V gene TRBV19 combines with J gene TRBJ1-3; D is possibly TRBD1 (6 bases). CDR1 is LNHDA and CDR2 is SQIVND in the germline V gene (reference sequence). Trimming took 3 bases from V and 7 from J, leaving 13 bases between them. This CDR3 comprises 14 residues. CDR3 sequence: CASSIGGGANTIYF. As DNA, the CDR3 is TGTGCCAGTAGTATTGGGGGGGGCGCTAACACCATATATTTT.

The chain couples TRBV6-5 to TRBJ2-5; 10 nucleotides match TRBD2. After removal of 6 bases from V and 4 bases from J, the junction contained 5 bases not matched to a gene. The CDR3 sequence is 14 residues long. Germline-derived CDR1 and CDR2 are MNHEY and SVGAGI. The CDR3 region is CASSIAGGGETQYF. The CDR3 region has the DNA TGTGCCAGCAGCATAGCGGGGGGAGGAGAGACCCAGTACTTC.

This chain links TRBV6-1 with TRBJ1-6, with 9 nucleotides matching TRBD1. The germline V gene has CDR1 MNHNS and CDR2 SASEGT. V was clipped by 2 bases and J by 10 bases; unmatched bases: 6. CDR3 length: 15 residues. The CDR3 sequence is CASSELTGGGSPLHF. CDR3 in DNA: TGTGCCAGCAGTGAATTGACAGGGGGTGGGTCACCCCTCCACTTT.

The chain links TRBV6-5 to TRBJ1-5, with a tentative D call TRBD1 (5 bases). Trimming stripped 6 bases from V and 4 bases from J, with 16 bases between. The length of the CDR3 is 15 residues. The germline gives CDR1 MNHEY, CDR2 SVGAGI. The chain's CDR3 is CASSRSGGRNQPQHF. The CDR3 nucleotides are TGTGCCAGCAGCCGGAGCGGGGGGAGAAATCAGCCCCAGCATTTT.

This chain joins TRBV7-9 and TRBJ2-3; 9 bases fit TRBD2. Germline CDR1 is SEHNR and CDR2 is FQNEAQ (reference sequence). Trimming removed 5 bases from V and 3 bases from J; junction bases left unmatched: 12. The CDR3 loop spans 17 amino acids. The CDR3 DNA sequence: TGTGCCAGCAGCCCGGAGCAGGGACTAGCTTTAACAGATACGCAGTATTTT. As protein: CASSPEQGLALTDTQYF.

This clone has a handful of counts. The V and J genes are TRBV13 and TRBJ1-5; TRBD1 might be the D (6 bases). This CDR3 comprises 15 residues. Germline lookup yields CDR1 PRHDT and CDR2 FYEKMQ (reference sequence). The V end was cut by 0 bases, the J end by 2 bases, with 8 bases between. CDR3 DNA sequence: TGTGCCAGCAGCTTAGGGGACAGTCGCAATCAGCCCCAGCATTTT. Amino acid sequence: CASSLGDSRNQPQHF.

The CDR3 sequence: CASSQESRDSTYGYTF. The DNA of the CDR3 is TGTGCCAGCAGCCAAGAGAGTAGGGACAGTACGTATGGCTACACCTTC. The chain links TRBV4-2 to TRBJ1-2, with 7 bases that match TRBD1. The trim removed 0 bases at V and 5 bases at J, leaving 9 bases unmatched. Germline values: CDR1 LGHNA, CDR2 YNFKEQ. This CDR3 is 16 amino acids long.

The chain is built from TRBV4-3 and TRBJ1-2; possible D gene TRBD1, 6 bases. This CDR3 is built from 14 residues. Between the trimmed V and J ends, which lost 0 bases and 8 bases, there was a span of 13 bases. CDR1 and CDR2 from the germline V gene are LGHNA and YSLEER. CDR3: CASSQDQGLVGYTF. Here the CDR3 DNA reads TGCGCCAGCAGCCAAGATCAGGGGTTAGTAGGCTACACCTTC.

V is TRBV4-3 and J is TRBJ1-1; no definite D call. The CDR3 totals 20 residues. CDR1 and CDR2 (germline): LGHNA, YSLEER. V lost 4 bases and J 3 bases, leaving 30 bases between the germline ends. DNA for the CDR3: TGCGCCAGCAGCCCGACTCTGGGAGGGAGGGAGCCCTATTGGGACACTGAAGCTTTCTTT. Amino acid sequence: CASSPTLGGREPYWDTEAFF.

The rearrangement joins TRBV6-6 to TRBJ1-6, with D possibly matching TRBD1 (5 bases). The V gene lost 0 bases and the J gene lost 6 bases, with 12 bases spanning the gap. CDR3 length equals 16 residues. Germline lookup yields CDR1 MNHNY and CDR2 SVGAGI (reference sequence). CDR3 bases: TGTGCCAGCAGTTACTCCGAGACAGCCTCTAATTCACCCCTCCACTTT. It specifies CASSYSETASNSPLHF.

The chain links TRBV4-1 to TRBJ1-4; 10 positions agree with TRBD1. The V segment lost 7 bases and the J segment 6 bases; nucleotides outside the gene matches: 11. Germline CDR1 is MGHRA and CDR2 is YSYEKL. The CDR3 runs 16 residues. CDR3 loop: CASTPSRQGAHEKLFF. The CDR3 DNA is TGCGCCAGCACCCCCTCCCGACAGGGGGCGCATGAAAAACTGTTTTTT.

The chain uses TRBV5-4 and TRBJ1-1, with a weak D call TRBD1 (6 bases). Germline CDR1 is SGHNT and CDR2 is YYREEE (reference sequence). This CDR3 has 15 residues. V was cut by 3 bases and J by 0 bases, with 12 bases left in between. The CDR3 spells CASSSGGQMNTEAFF. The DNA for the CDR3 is TGTGCCAGCAGCTCGGGCGGACAGATGAACACTGAAGCTTTCTTT.

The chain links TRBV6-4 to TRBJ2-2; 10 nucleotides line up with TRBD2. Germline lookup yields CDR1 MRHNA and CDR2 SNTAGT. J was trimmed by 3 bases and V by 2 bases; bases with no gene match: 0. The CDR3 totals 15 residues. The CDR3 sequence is CASSDSGGDTGELFF. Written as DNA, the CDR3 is TGTGCCAGCAGTGACAGCGGGGGGGACACCGGGGAGCTGTTTTTT.

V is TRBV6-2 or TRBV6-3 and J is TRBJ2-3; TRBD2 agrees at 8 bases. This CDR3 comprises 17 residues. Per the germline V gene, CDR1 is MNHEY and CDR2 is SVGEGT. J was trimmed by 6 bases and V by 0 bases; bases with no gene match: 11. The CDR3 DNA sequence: TGTGCCAGCAGTTACTCCCAGGCGGGGGGCCTTTCGGATACGCAGTATTTT. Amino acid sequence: CASSYSQAGGLSDTQYF.

The CDR3 nucleotides read TGCGCCAGCAGCTTAAAACAGGGGTTGGGTGAAAAACTGTTTTTT. Its translation is CASSLKQGLGEKLFF. The gene calls are TRBV5-1 and TRBJ1-4, with 7 nucleotides matching TRBD1. Germline CDR1 reads SGHRS; CDR2 reads YFSETQ. The CDR3 length is 15 residues. The J segment lost 7 bases and the V segment lost 2 bases, leaving 8 bases of the junction unmatched.

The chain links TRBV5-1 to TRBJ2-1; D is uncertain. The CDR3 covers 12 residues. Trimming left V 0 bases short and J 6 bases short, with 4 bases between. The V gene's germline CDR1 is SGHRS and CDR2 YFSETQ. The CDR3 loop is CASSLAGNEQFF. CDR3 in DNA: TGCGCCAGCAGCTTGGCGGGCAATGAGCAGTTCTTC.

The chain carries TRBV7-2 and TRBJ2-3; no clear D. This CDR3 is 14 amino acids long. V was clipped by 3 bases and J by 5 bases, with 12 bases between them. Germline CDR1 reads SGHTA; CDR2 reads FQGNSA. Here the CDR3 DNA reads TGTGCCAGCAGCTTGCAGGTTTCTCTAGATACGCAGTATTTT. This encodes CASSLQVSLDTQYF.

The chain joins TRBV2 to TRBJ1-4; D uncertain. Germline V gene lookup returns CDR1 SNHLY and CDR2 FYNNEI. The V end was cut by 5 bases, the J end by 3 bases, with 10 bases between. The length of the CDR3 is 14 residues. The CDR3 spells CASSLTRSNEKLFF. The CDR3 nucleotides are TGTGCCAGCAGTCTGACTCGATCTAATGAAAAACTGTTTTTT.